The next 5 T cell receptor beta chains were all read from a single sample in a study of tumor-infiltrating lymphocytes in primary liver carcinoma. From around 18-30 mg of unsorted bulk tissue, DNA and RNA were co-extracted together. The template, approximately 500 ng total RNA, yielded TCR beta cDNA made with a constant-region primer. Libraries of TCR beta came from three nested multiplex PCR rounds with slightly modified ARM-PCR. Forward primers for TRBV1-TRBV30 and a C-beta reverse primer served the first two PCR rounds, at around 9 cycles each. TCRdb recomputed calls from the multiplex PCR reads with MiXCR, one row per CDR3 protein. In the table there are tens of thousands of distinct CDR3 sequences, 70% to 85% of which are singletons. Input material: liver tumor tissue from sampling region 4. Sample subset: tumor region T4, right-lateral pole. These receptors were obtained from a man aged 35 to 55 with primary liver carcinoma and hepatitis B virus infection.

The CDR3 spells CSVEGPGHLQETHYF. The CDR3 nucleotides are TGCAGCGTTGAAGGACCCGGGCACCTCCAAGAGACACACTACTTC. V usage is TRBV29-1 and J usage is TRBJ2-5; D gene uncertain. Looked up from germline, CDR1 is SQVTM and CDR2 is ANQGSEA. The CDR3 spans 15 residues. The V end was cut by 1 base, the J end by 14 bases, with 26 bases between.

In its sample, this clonotype was seen a few times. J is TRBJ1-1 and V is TRBV28, with D possibly TRBD1 on 6 matching bases. Germline V CDR1 and CDR2: MDHEN, SYDVKM. CDR3 length equals 12 residues. CDR3 protein: CTSREQGKEAFF. CDR3 DNA sequence: TGTACTAGCAGGGAACAGGGAAAAGAAGCTTTCTTT.

Judged by abundance, this clonotype is large. The gene calls are TRBV29-1 and TRBJ2-7; 7 nucleotides line up with TRBD1. Germline V gene lookup returns CDR1 SQVTM and CDR2 ANQGSEA. The CDR3 loop spans 13 amino acids. The junction had 8 bases not matched to a gene; V was cut back by 4 bases and J by 5 bases. The CDR3 spells CSVAPTGLHEQYF. The CDR3 nucleotides read TGCAGCGTTGCCCCGACAGGGCTCCACGAGCAGTACTTC.

Regarding this clonotype: The CDR3 does not end in the conserved phenylalanine or tryptophan, so this is likely a read error. The DNA is omitted, as the CDR3 cannot be located on it reliably, and the CDR3 follows TCRdb's listing. V and J are TRBV14 and TRBJ2-1; the table's D call of TRBD2 was not tested on the DNA. Germline lookup yields CDR1 SGHDN and CDR2 FVKESK. A total of 16 residues make up the CDR3, ends included. CDR3 in amino acids: CASSAVAGWVNNEQLL.

About this clonotype: One end of the junction fails to match germline, which may point to a read error. The rearrangement uses TRBV7-8 and TRBJ2-7; D ambiguous. This CDR3 spans 13 amino acids. Per germline, CDR1 SGHVS and CDR2 FQNEAQ. The chain's CDR3 is CAISLTLEYDQYF. As DNA, the CDR3 is TGTGCCATCAGCTTGACTCTCGAATACGATCAGTACTTC.